This T cell receptor beta chain emerged from a study of cytomegalovirus exposure and HLA in healthy donors. V was pared by 4 bases and J by 5 bases, with 10 bases between. CDR3 length: 13 residues. Per germline, CDR1 MRHNA and CDR2 SNTAGT. PCR used 60 Vbeta primers and 13 Jbeta primers. Sequencing used immunoSEQ multiplex PCR; TCRdb keeps in-frame clones, though not all of them. The data show around 90,000 clones, with around nine tenths seen just once and approximately 10% held by the top ten. Input material: PBMCs. The V gene is TRBV6-4, the J gene TRBJ2-3; the D is unclear. This receptor was obtained from a man between 25 and 39 years old in good health and CMV-seropositive. The CDR3 loop is CASSVDGQDTQYF. As DNA, the CDR3 is TGTGCCAGCAGTGTTGATGGGCAAGATACGCAGTATTTT.